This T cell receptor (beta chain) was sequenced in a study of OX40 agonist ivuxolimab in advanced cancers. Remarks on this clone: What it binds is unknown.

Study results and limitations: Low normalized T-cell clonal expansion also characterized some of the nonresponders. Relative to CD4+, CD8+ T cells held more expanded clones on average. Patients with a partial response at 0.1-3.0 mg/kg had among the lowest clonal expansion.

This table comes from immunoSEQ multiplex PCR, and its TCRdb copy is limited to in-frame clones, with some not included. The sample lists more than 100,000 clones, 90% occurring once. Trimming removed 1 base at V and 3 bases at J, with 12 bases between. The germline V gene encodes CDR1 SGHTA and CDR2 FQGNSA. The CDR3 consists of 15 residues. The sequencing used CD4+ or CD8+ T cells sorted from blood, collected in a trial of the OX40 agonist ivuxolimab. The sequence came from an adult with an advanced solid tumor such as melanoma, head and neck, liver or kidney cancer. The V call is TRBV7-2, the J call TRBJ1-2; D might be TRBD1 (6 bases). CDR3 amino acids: CASSLVSGVDYGYTF. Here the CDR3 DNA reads TGTGCCAGCAGCTTAGTGTCAGGGGTAGACTATGGCTACACCTTC.